The 32 T cell receptor beta chains given below trace back to one sample, sequenced in a study of early T cells in non-severe SARS-CoV-2 infection. TCRdb used MiXCR to reprocess the 5' RACE reads, holding one entry per CDR3 protein. Among more than 90,000 distinct CDR3 sequences listed, approximately 13% were seen once. The sequencing input was whole blood. The receptors derive from an adult who was a healthcare worker with PCR-confirmed SARS-CoV-2 infection or an uninfected control (not recorded which).

On this clonotype: A clone one base away is much larger, so this may be a read error. The rearrangement joins TRBV10-1 to TRBJ2-7; D not certain. The CDR3 totals 12 residues. Germline V gene data show CDR1 as WNHNN and CDR2 as SYGVQD (reference sequence). The CDR3 nucleotides read TGCGCCAGCAGTGAGTCGAGTTACGAGCACTACTTC. Amino acids: CASSESSYEHYF.

The chain combines TRBV12-3 or TRBV12-4 with TRBJ2-1; 7 nucleotides line up with TRBD2. The V segment lost 4 bases and the J segment 14 bases; nucleotides outside the gene matches: 8. The CDR3 covers 12 residues. The CDR3 coding sequence is TGTGCCAGCAGTTCCACAGCGGGGTCCGAGTTCTTC. Translation gives CASSSTAGSEFF.

The rearrangement joins TRBV20-1 to TRBJ2-1; 9 bases line up with TRBD1. V trimming: 4 bases; J trimming: 2 bases; junction bases outside the gene matches: 6. The CDR3 has 15 amino acids. Germline V gene lookup returns CDR1 DFQATT and CDR2 SNEGSKA (reference sequence). The CDR3 bases are TGCAGTGCTACCTGGGACAGGGCGGCCTACAATGAGCAGTTCTTC. Translation gives CSATWDRAAYNEQFF.

The rearrangement joins TRBV7-2 to TRBJ2-3, with a tentative D call TRBD2 (5 bases). The CDR3 contains 15 residues. Per germline, CDR1 SGHTA and CDR2 FQGNSA. Trimming stripped 2 bases from V and 0 bases from J, with 9 bases between. The CDR3 reads CASSLRLASTDTQYF. The CDR3 DNA reads TGTGCCAGCAGCTTAAGGCTAGCTAGCACAGATACGCAGTATTTT.

V usage is TRBV20-1 and J usage is TRBJ2-5; D ambiguous. Per the germline V gene, CDR1 is DFQATT and CDR2 is SNEGSKA (reference sequence). Trimming stripped 1 base from V and 3 bases from J, with 9 bases between. The CDR3 runs to 13 residues. CDR3: CSARAGPEETQYF. Written as DNA, the CDR3 is TGCAGTGCTAGAGCGGGCCCAGAAGAGACCCAGTACTTC.

The table lists this clonotype with many counts. The chain is built from TRBV5-6 and TRBJ2-3; D gene unclear. V shed 3 bases and J shed 8 bases, with 19 bases lying between them. Germline-derived CDR1 and CDR2 are SGHDT and YYEEEE. The CDR3 loop spans 15 amino acids. In nucleotides, the CDR3 is TGTGCCAGCAGCTCCGACAATGGGCCCAGAGGTACGCAGTATTTT. Its translation: CASSSDNGPRGTQYF.

The chain joins TRBV20-1 to TRBJ1-5, with D possibly TRBD1 on 6 matching bases. The V and J ends lost 3 bases and 1 base respectively, with 16 bases between them. The CDR3 consists of 16 residues. CDR1 is DFQATT, CDR2 SNEGSKA, per germline (reference sequence). The CDR3 is CSARGAAAGSNQPQHF. Written as DNA, the CDR3 is TGCAGTGCTAGGGGGGCGGCAGCTGGGAGCAATCAGCCCCAGCATTTT.

This clonotype was counted many times. V is TRBV20-1 and J is TRBJ2-7, with 16 bases identical to TRBD2. The CDR3 loop spans 14 amino acids. V lost 6 bases, J lost 7 bases, and 6 bases stayed unmatched. Germline V gives CDR1 DFQATT, CDR2 SNEGSKA (reference sequence). CDR3 nucleotide sequence: TGCAGTGCGTCCGGGACTAGCGGGGGGGTTGAGCAGTACTTC. This encodes CSASGTSGGVEQYF.

This clonotype occurred once. A read error is possible here, since a much larger clone lies one base away. CDR3 in DNA: TGCAGCGCCTGGTGGGGGGACTATGGCTACACCTTC. Protein: CSAWWGDYGYTF. This chain joins TRBV29-1 and TRBJ1-2, with D perhaps TRBD1 (5 bases). Trimming removed 7 bases from V and 3 bases from J, with 12 bases in between. The CDR3 has 12 residues. CDR1 SQVTM and CDR2 ANQGSEA come from the germline V gene.

This clonotype was seen a few times. The genes are TRBV28 and TRBJ1-5; D is unresolved. Trimming shortened V by 6 bases and J by 7 bases, and 22 bases separated the two germline ends. In germline, CDR1 is MDHEN, CDR2 SYDVKM. CDR3 length: 16 residues. The CDR3 region has the DNA TGTGCCAGCAGCTCTGGTAGGACGTTTCGGGGACAGCCCCAGCATTTT. Translated, it gives CASSSGRTFRGQPQHF. Using reference TRBV28 and TRBJ1-5 for the parts outside the CDR3, the full variable domain is DVKVTQSSRYLVKRTGEKVFLECVQDMDHENMFWYRQDPGLGLRLIYFSYDVKMKEKGDIPEGYSVSREKKERFSLILESASTNQTSMYLCASSSGRTFRGQPQHFGDGTRLSIL.

This clonotype has ten or more counts. The chain employs TRBV5-1 and TRBJ1-2; no reliable D call. Trimming pared 0 bases from V and 4 bases from J, leaving 10 bases between. CDR3 length equals 14 residues. Germline V CDR1 and CDR2: SGHRS, YFSETQ. The CDR3 here is CASSLVGNSYGYTF. CDR3 DNA sequence: TGCGCCAGCAGCTTGGTCGGGAACTCCTATGGCTACACCTTC.

This clonotype has just a few counts. The chain couples TRBV23-1 to TRBJ2-3; tentatively, D is TRBD2 (5 bases). TRBV23-1 is an ORF; its function is uncertain. The CDR3 covers 12 residues. Trimming left V 7 bases short and J 4 bases short, with 9 bases between. The CDR3 DNA is TGCGCCAGCACCTTGCGGGCAGATACGCAGTATTTT. It codes for CASTLRADTQYF.

This clonotype was recorded many times. The CDR3 sequence: CASSLYGYEQFF. Here the CDR3 DNA reads TGTGCCAGCAGCTTGTACGGCTATGAGCAGTTCTTC. The V and J genes are TRBV7-2 and TRBJ2-1; no clear D. V lost 3 bases and J lost 8, with 8 bases in between. The CDR3 contains 12 residues. Germline lookup yields CDR1 SGHTA and CDR2 FQGNSA.

This clonotype was detected ten times or more. The chain joins TRBV10-3 to TRBJ2-7; 12 bases match TRBD1. Trimming at V came to 5 bases and at J to 6 bases, leaving 14 bases not matched to a gene. Germline V lookup: CDR1 ENHRY, CDR2 SYGVKD. This CDR3 spans 17 amino acids. CDR3 loop: CAISTTEAGTGGVEQYF. The CDR3 nucleotides read TGTGCCATCAGTACCACCGAAGCCGGGACAGGGGGCGTCGAGCAGTACTTC.

This clonotype appeared many times. This chain uses TRBV25-1 with TRBJ1-5, with D possibly being TRBD1 (6 bases). This CDR3 contains 15 residues. Between the trimmed V and J ends, which lost 4 bases and 6 bases, there was a span of 16 bases. CDR1 and CDR2 (germline): MGHDK, SYGVNS. CDR3 loop: CASSGGGLGSQPQHF. DNA of the CDR3: TGTGCCAGCAGTGGCGGGGGGCTGGGGAGTCAGCCCCAGCATTTT.

Only a few counts were recorded for this clonotype. V and J are TRBV7-2 and TRBJ2-6, with a weak D call TRBD1 (6 bases). Germline CDR1 and CDR2: SGHTA and FQGNSA. The CDR3 has 16 residues. V was cut by 4 bases and J by 4 bases, with 14 bases left in between. CDR3 coding DNA: TGTGCCAGCAGCTCATACAGGGTTGGAGGGGCCAACGTCCTGACTTTC. It codes for CASSSYRVGGANVLTF.

The sample holds many counts of this clonotype. The V gene is TRBV7-9, the J gene TRBJ1-2; 7 bases match TRBD1. J was trimmed by 4 bases and V by 5 bases; bases with no gene match: 7. Germline CDR1 and CDR2: SEHNR and FQNEAQ (reference sequence). The CDR3 contains 14 residues. CDR3 in amino acids: CASSPQGLAYGYTF. CDR3 DNA: TGTGCCAGCAGCCCACAGGGGCTCGCCTATGGCTACACCTTC.

This chain joins TRBV5-1 and TRBJ1-2; TRBD1 matches at 8 bases. Losses at the gene ends were 4 bases for V and 3 bases for J; bases not matched to a gene: 8. Germline V lookup: CDR1 SGHRS, CDR2 YFSETQ. CDR3 size: 15 residues. The CDR3 DNA sequence: TGCGCCAGCAGCGGAGGACAGGGAAGGTACTATGGCTACACCTTC. Encoded protein: CASSGGQGRYYGYTF.

In its sample, this clonotype was seen a few times. The chain is built from TRBV6-5 and TRBJ1-2; 9 bases are a match to TRBD1. The V gene's germline CDR1 is MNHEY and CDR2 SVGAGI. This CDR3 region has 17 residues. Trimming removed 1 base from V and 2 bases from J; junction bases left unmatched: 8. CDR3 protein: CASSYFHGQGSNYGYTF. CDR3 nucleotide sequence: TGTGCCAGCAGTTACTTTCACGGACAGGGGAGCAACTATGGCTACACCTTC.

The chain employs TRBV12-3 or TRBV12-4 and TRBJ1-1, with a possible D match to TRBD1 (5 bases). The CDR3 extends over 16 amino acids. V was clipped by 4 bases and J by 4 bases, with 19 bases between them. The CDR3 DNA is TGTGCCAGCAGTTCTCTCTCCGGGACCGGGTTCACTGAAGCTTTCTTT. Translated: CASSSLSGTGFTEAFF.

The chain joins TRBV7-9 to TRBJ2-2; D is ambiguous. Trimming removed 1 base from V and 7 bases from J, with 10 bases in between. The V gene's germline CDR1 is SEHNR and CDR2 FQNEAQ (reference sequence). This CDR3 comprises 14 residues. The CDR3: CASSLGSNGGELFF. CDR3 sequence (DNA): TGTGCCAGCAGCTTAGGGTCGAACGGCGGGGAGCTGTTTTTT. The full variable domain, its missing parts supplied by reference TRBV7-9 and TRBJ2-2, is DTGVSQNPRHKITKRGQNVTFRCDPISEHNRLYWYRQTLGQGPEFLTYFQNEAQLEKSRLLSDRFSAERPKGSFSTLEIQRTEQGDSAMYLCASSLGSNGGELFFGEGSRLTVL.

In this sample, this clonotype turned up many times. V is TRBV5-4 and J is TRBJ2-3; possibly TRBD1 for D (5 bases). V gave up 0 bases and J gave up 2 bases, with 10 bases separating them. Looked up from germline, CDR1 is SGHNT and CDR2 is YYREEE (reference sequence). This CDR3 spans 15 amino acids. The CDR3 bases are TGTGCCAGCAGCTTGGGGGGCTCCAACACAGATACGCAGTATTTT. Its translation: CASSLGGSNTDTQYF.

Ten or more counts support this clonotype. DNA for the CDR3: TGCAGCGTTGATGTTTGGGACAGGGACTCTGGGGCCAACGTCCTGACTTTC. It codes for CSVDVWDRDSGANVLTF. This chain links TRBV29-1 with TRBJ2-6, with TRBD1 identical over 9 bases. The germline gives CDR1 SQVTM, CDR2 ANQGSEA. V gave up 3 bases and J gave up 0 bases; unmatched junction bases: 6. There are 17 residues in the CDR3.

This clonotype appeared many times. This sequence joins TRBV7-2 and TRBJ2-7; D is unresolved. V was clipped by 1 base and J by 3 bases, with 10 bases between them. CDR1 is SGHTA, CDR2 FQGNSA, per germline. The length of the CDR3 is 14 residues. The CDR3 nucleotides read TGTGCCAGCAGCTTAGTAAAGGCCGGCTACGAGCAGTACTTC. It yields the protein CASSLVKAGYEQYF.

This chain links TRBV4-2 with TRBJ2-1; D is perhaps TRBD2 (5 bases). The ends were cut back, 4 bases at V and 4 bases at J, with 14 bases in the middle. The germline CDR1 and CDR2 sequences are LGHNA and YNFKEQ. The CDR3 totals 15 residues. CDR3 nucleotides: TGTGCCAGCAGCCCCCCTGAGCGAGGGTACAATGAGCAGTTCTTC. It yields the protein CASSPPERGYNEQFF.

The CDR3 DNA sequence: TGTGCCAGCAGTTACGGGGGGCGGAACACTGAAGCTTTCTTT. Translation: CASSYGGRNTEAFF. The gene calls are TRBV28 and TRBJ1-1, with D perhaps TRBD1 (6 bases). Germline V gene lookup returns CDR1 MDHEN and CDR2 SYDVKM. This CDR3 spans 14 amino acids. The germline V and J ends were trimmed by 4 bases and 1 base, with 10 bases remaining between them.

Ten or more counts support this clonotype. J is TRBJ1-6 and V is TRBV6-6, with D unclear. The CDR3 has 15 amino acids. Looked up from germline, CDR1 is MNHNY and CDR2 is SVGAGI (reference sequence). Trimming shortened V by 6 bases and J by 13 bases, and 22 bases separated the two germline ends. The CDR3 sequence: CASSPSPSWTNPLHF. CDR3 nucleotide sequence: TGTGCCAGCAGCCCATCCCCCTCTTGGACTAACCCCCTCCACTTT.

This clonotype has a handful of counts. The gene calls are TRBV27 and TRBJ1-4; TRBD1 might be the D (6 bases). Looked up from germline, CDR1 is MNHEY and CDR2 is SMNVEV (reference sequence). Trimming took 5 bases from V and 8 from J, leaving 21 bases between them. The CDR3 has 16 residues. CDR3 DNA sequence: TGTGCCAGCAGTCCTCCCGGGGGCGGGCTGAGAGAAAAACTGTTTTTT. The encoded protein is CASSPPGGGLREKLFF.

The rearrangement joins TRBV2 to TRBJ2-7; 13 bases agree with TRBD2. The germline gives CDR1 SNHLY, CDR2 FYNNEI. The length of the CDR3 is 16 residues. V was pared by 4 bases and J by 1 base, with 4 bases of the junction left unmatched. The CDR3 nucleotides are TGTGCCAGCAGTGGAGGACTAGCGGGGGATTCCTACGAGCAGTACTTC. Protein: CASSGGLAGDSYEQYF.

This clonotype was detected only a few times. As DNA, the CDR3 is TGTGCCAGCAGCCAAGGTGTGTATGGGGGCTCCTACGAGCAGTACTTC. It translates to CASSQGVYGGSYEQYF. The rearrangement uses TRBV4-2 and TRBJ2-7; D is tentatively TRBD1 or TRBD2 (5 bases each). Germline V CDR1 and CDR2: LGHNA, YNFKEQ. The CDR3 runs 16 residues. The V and J ends lost 1 base and 0 bases respectively, with 13 bases between them.

In its sample, this clonotype was seen once. The chain employs TRBV29-1 and TRBJ1-5; 7 bases match TRBD1. Germline trimming cut 6 bases from V and 4 bases from J; bases unmatched to any gene: 6. There are 13 residues in the CDR3. Per germline, CDR1 SQVTM and CDR2 ANQGSEA. The CDR3 DNA follows: TGCAGCGTCTCGGACAGGACAAATCAGCCCCAGCATTTT. Its protein is CSVSDRTNQPQHF.

This chain's CDR3 is CASMVTSGNTIYF. In DNA form, the CDR3 reads TGCGCCAGCATGGTTACCTCTGGAAACACCATATATTTT. The chain carries TRBV10-2 and TRBJ1-3, with no clear D. Germline V gene lookup returns CDR1 WSHSY and CDR2 SAAADI. The CDR3 runs to 13 residues. Trimming pared 7 bases from V and 0 bases from J, leaving 7 bases between.